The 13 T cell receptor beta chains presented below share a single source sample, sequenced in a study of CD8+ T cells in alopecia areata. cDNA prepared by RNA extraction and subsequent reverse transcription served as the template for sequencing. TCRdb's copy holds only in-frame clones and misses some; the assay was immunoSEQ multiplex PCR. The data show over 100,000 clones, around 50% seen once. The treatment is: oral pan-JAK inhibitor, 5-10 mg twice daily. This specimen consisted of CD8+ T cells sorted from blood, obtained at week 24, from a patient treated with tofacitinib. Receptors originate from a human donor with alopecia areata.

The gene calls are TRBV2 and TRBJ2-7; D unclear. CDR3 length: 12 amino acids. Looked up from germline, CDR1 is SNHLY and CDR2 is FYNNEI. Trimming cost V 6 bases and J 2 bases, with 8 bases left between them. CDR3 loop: CASSPATYEQYF. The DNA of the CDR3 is TGTGCCAGCAGCCCCGCTACCTACGAGCAGTACTTC.

CDR3 loop: CASSPLQGRATEAFF. The CDR3 DNA sequence: TGTGCCAGCAGCCCCCTACAGGGGAGGGCCACTGAAGCTTTCTTT. The chain couples TRBV7-9 to TRBJ1-1; 7 bases match TRBD1. The CDR3 has 15 residues. Germline CDR1 SEHNR, CDR2 FQNEAQ (reference sequence). Germline trimming cut 5 bases from V and 4 bases from J; bases unmatched to any gene: 10.

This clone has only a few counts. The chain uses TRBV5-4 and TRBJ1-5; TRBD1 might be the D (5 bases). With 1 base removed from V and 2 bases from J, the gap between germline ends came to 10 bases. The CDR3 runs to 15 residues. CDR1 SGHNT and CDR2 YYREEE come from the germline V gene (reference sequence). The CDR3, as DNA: TGTGCCAGCAGCTTGTGGGGGGAGGGCAATCAGCCCCAGCATTTT. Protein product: CASSLWGEGNQPQHF.

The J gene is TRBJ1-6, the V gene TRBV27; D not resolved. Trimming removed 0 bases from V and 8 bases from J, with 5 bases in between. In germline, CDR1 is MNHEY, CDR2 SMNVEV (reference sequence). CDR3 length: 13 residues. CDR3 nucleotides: TGTGCCAGCAGTTTATCGGTGCATTCACCCCTCCACTTT. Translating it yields CASSLSVHSPLHF.

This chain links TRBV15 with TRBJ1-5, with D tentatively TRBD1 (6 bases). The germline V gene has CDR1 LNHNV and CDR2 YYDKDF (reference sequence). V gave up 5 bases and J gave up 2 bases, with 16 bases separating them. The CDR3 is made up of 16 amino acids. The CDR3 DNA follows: TGTGCCACCAGCCCCGGGGGCAGGCTTGGCAATCAGCCCCAGCATTTT. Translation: CATSPGGRLGNQPQHF.

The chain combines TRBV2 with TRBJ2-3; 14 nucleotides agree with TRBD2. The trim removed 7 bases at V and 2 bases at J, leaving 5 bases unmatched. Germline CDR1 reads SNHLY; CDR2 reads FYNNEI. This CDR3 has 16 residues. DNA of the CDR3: TGTGCCAGCATAAGGACTAGCGGGGGGACCACAGATACGCAGTATTTT. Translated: CASIRTSGGTTDTQYF.

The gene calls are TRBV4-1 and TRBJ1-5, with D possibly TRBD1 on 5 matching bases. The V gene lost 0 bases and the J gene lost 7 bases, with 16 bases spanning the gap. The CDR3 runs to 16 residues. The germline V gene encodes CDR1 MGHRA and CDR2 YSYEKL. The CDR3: CASSQEEGRAGQPQHF. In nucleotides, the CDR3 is TGCGCCAGCAGCCAAGAGGAAGGCCGCGCAGGGCAGCCCCAGCATTTT.

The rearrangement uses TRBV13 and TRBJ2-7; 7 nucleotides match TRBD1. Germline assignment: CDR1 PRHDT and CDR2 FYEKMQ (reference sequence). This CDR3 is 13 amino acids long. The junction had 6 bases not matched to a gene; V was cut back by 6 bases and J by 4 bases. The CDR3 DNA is TGTGCCAGCAGTCCTCGGGACAGTTACGAGCAGTACTTC. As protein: CASSPRDSYEQYF. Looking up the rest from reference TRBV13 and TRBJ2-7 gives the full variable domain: AAGVIQSPRHLIKEKRETATLKCYPIPRHDTVYWYQQGPGQDPQFLISFYEKMQSDKGSIPDRFSAQQFSDYHSELNMSSLELGDSALYFCASSPRDSYEQYFGPGTRLTVT.

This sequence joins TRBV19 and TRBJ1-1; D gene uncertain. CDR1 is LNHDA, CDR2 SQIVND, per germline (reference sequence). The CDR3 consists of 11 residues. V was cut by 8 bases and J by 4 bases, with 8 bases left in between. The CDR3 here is CASFFGTEAFF. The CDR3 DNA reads TGTGCCAGTTTCTTTGGCACTGAAGCTTTCTTT.

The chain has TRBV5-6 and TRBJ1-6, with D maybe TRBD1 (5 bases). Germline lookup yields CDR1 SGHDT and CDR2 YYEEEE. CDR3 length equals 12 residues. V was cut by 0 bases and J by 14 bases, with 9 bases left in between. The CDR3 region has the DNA TGTGCCAGCAGCTTGGGCGGGGGGGCCCTCCACTTT. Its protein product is CASSLGGGALHF.

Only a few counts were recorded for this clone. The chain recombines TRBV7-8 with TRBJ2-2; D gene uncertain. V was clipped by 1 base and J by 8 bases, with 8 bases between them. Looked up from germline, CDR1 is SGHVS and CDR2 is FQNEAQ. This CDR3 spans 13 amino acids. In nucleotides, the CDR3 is TGTGCCAGCAGCTTAGGAGTCGGTGGGGAGCTGTTTTTT. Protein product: CASSLGVGGELFF.

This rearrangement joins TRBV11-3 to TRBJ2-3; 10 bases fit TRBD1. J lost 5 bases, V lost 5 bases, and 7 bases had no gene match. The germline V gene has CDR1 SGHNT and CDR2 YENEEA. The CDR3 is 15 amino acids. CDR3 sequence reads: CASSPRTGGIDTQYF. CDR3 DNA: TGTGCCAGCAGCCCCCGGACAGGGGGGATAGATACGCAGTATTTT.

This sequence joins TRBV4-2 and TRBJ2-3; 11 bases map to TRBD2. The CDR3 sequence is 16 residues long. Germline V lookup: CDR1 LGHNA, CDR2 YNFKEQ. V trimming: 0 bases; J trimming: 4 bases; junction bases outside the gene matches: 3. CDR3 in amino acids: CASSQDLAGGPDTQYF. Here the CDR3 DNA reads TGTGCCAGCAGCCAAGATTTAGCGGGGGGGCCAGATACGCAGTATTTT.